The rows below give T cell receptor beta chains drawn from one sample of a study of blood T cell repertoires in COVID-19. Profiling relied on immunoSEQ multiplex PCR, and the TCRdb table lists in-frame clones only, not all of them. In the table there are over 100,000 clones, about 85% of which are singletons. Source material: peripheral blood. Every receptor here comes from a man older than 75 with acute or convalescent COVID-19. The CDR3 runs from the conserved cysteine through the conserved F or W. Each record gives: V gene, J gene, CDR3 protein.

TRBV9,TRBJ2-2,CASSVPRTGPHTGELFF
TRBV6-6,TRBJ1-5,CASSHGEINQPQHF
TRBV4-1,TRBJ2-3,CASSQGLAGYSDTQYF
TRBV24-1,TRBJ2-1,CATSDPTSGNYNEQFF
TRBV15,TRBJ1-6,CATSRDQGKNSPLHF
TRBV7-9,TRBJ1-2,CASSLGISSGYTF
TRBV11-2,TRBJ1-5,CASSLDSQSNQPQHF
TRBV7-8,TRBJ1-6,CASTQGEGGRGYSPLHF
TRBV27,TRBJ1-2,CASSPKTGGFGGYTF
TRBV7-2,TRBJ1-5,CASSLESGNQPQHF
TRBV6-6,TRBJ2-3,CASSPLGQPFGYF